These T cell receptor beta chains were read from a single sample in a study of T-cell memory formation after mild COVID-19. TCRdb called the 5' RACE reads again in MiXCR, with one record for every CDR3 protein. The sample includes about 29,000 distinct CDR3 sequences, about 16% of them seen just once. Sequenced input: PBMCs or a T cell subset sorted from them (not recorded which). All receptors derive from an adult who had mild COVID-19 (a few samples of this study predate the infection). Cell type and time point are not known. CDR3s include the opening cysteine and the closing phenylalanine or tryptophan. A D gene is named only where the DNA matches it firmly. Expanded clones get a size class; other rows say once, few or many, or leave the size out.

d_gene	j_gene	abundance	v_gene	CDR3aa	CDR3nt
.	TRBJ1-2	.	TRBV20-1	CSARDLVQYGYTF	TGCAGTGCTAGAGATCTAGTGCAGTACGGCTACACCTTC
.	TRBJ2-3	many	TRBV5-5	CASSLPPTGAGADTQYF	TGTGCCAGCAGCTTACCCCCAACGGGAGCGGGTGCAGATACGCAGTATTTT
.	TRBJ1-2	many	TRBV14	CASSQDQYRPGGYTF	TGTGCCAGCAGCCAAGATCAATATCGCCCTGGGGGCTACACCTTC
.	TRBJ1-4	.	TRBV29-1	CSVEAGVEKLFF	TGCAGCGTTGAGGCAGGGGTTGAAAAACTGTTTTTT
.	TRBJ1-1	few	TRBV10-3	CAISESRTAGGTEAFF	TGTGCCATCAGTGAGTCCCGGACAGCGGGCGGCACTGAAGCTTTCTTT
TRBD2	TRBJ2-5	.	TRBV5-4	CASSRPRLAGGPEETQYF	TGTGCCAGCAGCCGGCCCCGACTAGCGGGGGGGCCTGAGGAGACCCAGTACTTC
TRBD1	TRBJ2-3	many	TRBV12-3/TRBV12-4	CASSDGTATDTQYF	TGTGCCAGCAGCGATGGGACAGCTACAGATACGCAGTATTTT
.	TRBJ2-6	many	TRBV29-1	CSASWGKKSGANVLTF	TGCAGCGCCTCCTGGGGGAAAAAATCTGGGGCCAACGTCCTGACTTTC
.	TRBJ2-7	many	TRBV2	CASSASSYEQYF	TGTGCCAGCAGTGCCAGTTCCTACGAGCAGTACTTC
TRBD2	TRBJ2-3	many	TRBV7-2	CASSLSGGDTQYF	TGTGCCAGCAGCTTATCGGGGGGAGATACGCAGTATTTT
TRBD1	TRBJ2-7	many	TRBV6-2/TRBV6-3	CASRRPGQGSGEQYF	TGTGCCAGCAGACGACCGGGACAGGGGTCGGGCGAGCAGTACTTC
TRBD1	TRBJ2-2	many	TRBV7-6	CASSLGSAAGGFGELFF	TGTGCCAGCAGCTTAGGTTCCGCTGCAGGGGGCTTCGGGGAGCTGTTTTTT
.	TRBJ1-4	many	TRBV9	CASSPRLGTNEKLFF	TGTGCCAGCAGCCCGCGGTTGGGGACTAATGAAAAACTGTTTTTT
.	TRBJ2-6	many	TRBV18	CASSPARAGANVLTF	TGTGCCAGCTCACCAGCCAGGGCCGGGGCCAACGTCCTGACTTTC
.	TRBJ1-1	medium-sized	TRBV10-3	CAIRVGGNTEAFF	TGTGCCATCAGGGTCGGGGGTAACACTGAAGCTTTCTTT
TRBD1	TRBJ2-1	many	TRBV12-3/TRBV12-4	CASSSLGQREQFF	TGTGCCAGCAGTTCCCTGGGACAGCGAGAGCAGTTCTTC
.	TRBJ1-2	many	TRBV6-2/TRBV6-3	CASSYPIDRGRRGYTF	TGTGCCAGCAGTTATCCTATAGACCGGGGCCGGCGTGGCTACACCTTC
.	TRBJ2-3	many	TRBV5-4	CASSQPGTADTQYF	TGTGCCAGCAGCCAACCTGGGACCGCAGATACGCAGTATTTT
TRBD1	TRBJ1-5	many	TRBV11-2	CASSPLTGTSDQPQHF	TGTGCCAGCAGCCCGCTGACAGGGACCTCCGATCAGCCCCAGCATTTT
TRBD2	TRBJ2-1	many	TRBV6-5	CASSNSGRQQFF	TGTGCCAGCAGCAATAGCGGGCGGCAGCAGTTCTTC
TRBD1	TRBJ1-2	.	TRBV7-6	CASSLGPGQGNYGYTF	TGTGCCAGCAGCTTAGGTCCGGGACAGGGAAACTATGGCTACACCTTC
.	TRBJ2-7	.	TRBV4-2	CASSQETGHSYEQYF	TGTGCCAGCAGCCAAGAGACGGGGCATTCCTACGAGCAGTACTTC
.	TRBJ2-2	many	TRBV11-1	CASSPWGQTGELFF	TGTGCCAGCAGCCCTTGGGGACAAACCGGGGAGCTGTTTTTT
.	TRBJ2-1	many	TRBV5-1	CASSLGGADNEQFF	TGCGCCAGCAGCTTGGGAGGCGCAGACAATGAGCAGTTCTTC
TRBD2	TRBJ2-5	many	TRBV7-2	CASSLGSTSGGVTQYF	TGTGCCAGCAGCTTAGGGTCGACTAGCGGGGGTGTGACCCAGTACTTC
.	TRBJ1-2	few	TRBV5-1	CASSLLNSGADGYTF	TGCGCCAGCAGCTTGTTGAACTCTGGGGCAGATGGCTACACCTTC
TRBD2	TRBJ2-7	few	TRBV18	CASSPREGKYEQYF	TGTGCCAGCTCCCCCCGGGAGGGGAAATACGAGCAGTACTTC